These 2 T cell receptor beta chains were all obtained from the same sample, sequenced in a study of T cells in Graves' hyperthyroidism and ophthalmopathy (dated by TCRdb to 2018 to 2020). The method was multiplex PCR. For sequencing, an Illumina HiSeq 2000 was employed. The TCR beta CDR3 regions were amplified from the RNA transcripts. A first-round RT-PCR of the TCR CDR3 used the HTBI primer set with the Qiagen OneStep RT-PCR kit. The public sequencing data were trimmed at Q25 with fastp and processed into clonotypes with MiXCR by TCRdb, which kept only in-frame beta chains. Under each unique CDR3 protein, matching rows form one entry showing the most common genes and DNA. This sample lists over 500,000 distinct CDR3 sequences; approximately 14% were detected once. The ten most abundant clones make up approximately 13% of the sample. The sequencing sample was made of blood. The source of these receptors is a woman in her 40s with Graves' hyperthyroidism.

The sample holds a few counts of this clonotype. The chain employs TRBV3-1 and TRBJ1-2, with a tentative D call TRBD1 (5 bases). CDR1 and CDR2 (germline): LGHDT, YNNKEL (reference sequence). V lost 0 bases, J lost 3 bases, and 11 bases lay in between. This CDR3 spans 15 amino acids. CDR3 DNA sequence: TGTGCCAGCAGCCAAGAGCCAGGGACGGACTATGGCTACACCTTC. Translating gives CASSQEPGTDYGYTF.

At least ten counts were recorded for this clonotype. The CDR3 bases are TGTGCCAGCATGGACATCAATTCACCCCTCCACTTT. It codes for CASMDINSPLHF. The V gene is TRBV28, the J gene TRBJ1-6, with D perhaps matching TRBD1 (5 bases). In germline, CDR1 is MDHEN, CDR2 SYDVKM. The V end lost 7 bases, the J end lost 7 bases, and 8 bases lay between the germline ends. The CDR3 is made up of 12 amino acids. Full variable domain (remainder filled in from reference TRBV28 and TRBJ1-6): DVKVTQSSRYLVKRTGEKVFLECVQDMDHENMFWYRQDPGLGLRLIYFSYDVKMKEKGDIPEGYSVSREKKERFSLILESASTNQTSMYLCASMDINSPLHFGNGTRLTVT.